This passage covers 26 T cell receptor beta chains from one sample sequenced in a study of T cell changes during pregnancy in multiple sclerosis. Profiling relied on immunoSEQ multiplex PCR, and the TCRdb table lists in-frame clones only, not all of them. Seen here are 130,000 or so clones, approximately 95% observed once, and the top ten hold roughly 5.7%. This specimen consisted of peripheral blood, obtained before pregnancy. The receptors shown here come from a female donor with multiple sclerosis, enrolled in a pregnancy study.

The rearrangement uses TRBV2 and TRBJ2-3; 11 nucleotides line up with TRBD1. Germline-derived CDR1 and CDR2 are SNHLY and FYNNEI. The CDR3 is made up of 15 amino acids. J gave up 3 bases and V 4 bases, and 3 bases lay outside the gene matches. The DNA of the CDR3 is TGTGCCAGCAGTGCTGGGACAGGGGGAACAGATACGCAGTATTTT. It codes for CASSAGTGGTDTQYF.

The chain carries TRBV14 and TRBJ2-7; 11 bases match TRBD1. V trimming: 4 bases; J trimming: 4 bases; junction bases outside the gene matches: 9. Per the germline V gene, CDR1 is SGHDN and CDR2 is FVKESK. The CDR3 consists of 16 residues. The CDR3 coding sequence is TGTGCCAGCAGCCCCAACGAGGGACAGGGGGTATACGAGCAGTACTTC. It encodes CASSPNEGQGVYEQYF.

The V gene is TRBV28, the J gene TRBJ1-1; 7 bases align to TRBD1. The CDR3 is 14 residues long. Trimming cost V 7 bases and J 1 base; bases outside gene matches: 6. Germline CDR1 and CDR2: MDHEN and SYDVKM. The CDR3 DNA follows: TGTGCCAGCAATAACCGGGACAGGAACACTGAAGCTTTCTTT. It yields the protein CASNNRDRNTEAFF.

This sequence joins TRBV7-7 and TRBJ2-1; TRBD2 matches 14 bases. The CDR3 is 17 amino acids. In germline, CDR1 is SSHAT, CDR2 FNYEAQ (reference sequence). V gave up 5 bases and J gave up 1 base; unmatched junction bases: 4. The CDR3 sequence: CASSPGLAGGSYNEQFF. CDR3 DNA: TGTGCCAGCAGCCCAGGACTAGCGGGGGGTTCCTACAATGAGCAGTTCTTC. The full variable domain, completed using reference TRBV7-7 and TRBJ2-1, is GAGVSQSPRYKVTKRGQDVTLRCDPISSHATLYWYQQALGQGPEFLTYFNYEAQPDKSGLPSDRFSAERPEGSISTLTIQRTEQRDSAMYRCASSPGLAGGSYNEQFFGPGTRLTVL.

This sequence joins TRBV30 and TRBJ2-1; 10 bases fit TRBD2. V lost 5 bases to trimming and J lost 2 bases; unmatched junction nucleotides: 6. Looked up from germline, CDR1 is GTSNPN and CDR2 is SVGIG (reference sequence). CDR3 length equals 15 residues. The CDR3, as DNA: TGTGCCTGGGAATTCACTAGCGGGGCCTACAATGAGCAGTTCTTC. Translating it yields CAWEFTSGAYNEQFF.

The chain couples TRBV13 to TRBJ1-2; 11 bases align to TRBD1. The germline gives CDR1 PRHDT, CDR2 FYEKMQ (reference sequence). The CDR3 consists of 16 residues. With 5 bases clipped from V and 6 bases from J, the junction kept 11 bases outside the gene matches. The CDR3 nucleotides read TGTGCCAGCAGCCCCCGAGGCGGGACAGGGGGTGATGGCTACACCTTC. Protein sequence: CASSPRGGTGGDGYTF.

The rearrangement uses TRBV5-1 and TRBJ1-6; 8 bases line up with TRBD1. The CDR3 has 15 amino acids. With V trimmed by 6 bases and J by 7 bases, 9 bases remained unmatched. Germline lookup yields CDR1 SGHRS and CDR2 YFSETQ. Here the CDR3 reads CASTPLGQGNSPLHF. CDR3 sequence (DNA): TGCGCCAGCACCCCCCTCGGACAGGGAAATTCACCCCTCCACTTT.

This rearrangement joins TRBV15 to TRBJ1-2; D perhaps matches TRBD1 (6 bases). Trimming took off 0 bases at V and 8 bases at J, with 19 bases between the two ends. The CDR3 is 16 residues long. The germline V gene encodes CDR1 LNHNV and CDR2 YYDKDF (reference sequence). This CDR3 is CATSRDLGRGARGYTF. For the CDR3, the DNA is TGTGCCACCAGCAGAGATCTTGGGAGGGGGGCGCGGGGCTACACCTTC.

The CDR3 sequence: CASSLGVRGSGNTIYF. The CDR3 DNA reads TGTGCCAGCAGCTTAGGAGTCAGGGGCTCTGGAAACACCATATATTTT. The chain is built from TRBV11-2 and TRBJ1-3, with TRBD1 as a possible D gene (6 bases). CDR3 length: 16 amino acids. The V and J ends lost 1 base and 0 bases respectively, with 10 bases between them. Per the germline V gene, CDR1 is SGHAT and CDR2 is FQNNGV.

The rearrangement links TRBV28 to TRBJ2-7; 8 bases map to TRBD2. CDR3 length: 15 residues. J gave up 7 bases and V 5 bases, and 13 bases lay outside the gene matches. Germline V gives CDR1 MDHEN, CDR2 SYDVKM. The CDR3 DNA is TGTGCCAGCAGTGCCATTTCCGGGACTAGAAGTGAGCAGTACTTC. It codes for CASSAISGTRSEQYF.

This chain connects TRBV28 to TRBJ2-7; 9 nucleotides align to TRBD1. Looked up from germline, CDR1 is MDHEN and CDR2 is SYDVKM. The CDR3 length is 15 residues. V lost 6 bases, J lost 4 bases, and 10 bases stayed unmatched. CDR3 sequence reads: CASRPSGTGKYEQYF. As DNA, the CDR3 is TGTGCCAGCAGACCCTCCGGGACAGGGAAATACGAGCAGTACTTC.

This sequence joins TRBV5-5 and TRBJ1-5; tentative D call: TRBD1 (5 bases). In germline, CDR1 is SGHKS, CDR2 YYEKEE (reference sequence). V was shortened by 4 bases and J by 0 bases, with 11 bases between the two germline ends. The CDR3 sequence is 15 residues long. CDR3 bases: TGTGCCAGCAGCCCCGACAGCTATAGCAATCAGCCCCAGCATTTT. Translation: CASSPDSYSNQPQHF.

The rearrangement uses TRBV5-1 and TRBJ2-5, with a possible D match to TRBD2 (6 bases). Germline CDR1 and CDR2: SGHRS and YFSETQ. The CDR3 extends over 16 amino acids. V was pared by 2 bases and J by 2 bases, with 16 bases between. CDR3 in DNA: TGCGCCAGCAGCTTTACCCCCGCCAGCGGGCAAGAGACCCAGTACTTC. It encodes CASSFTPASGQETQYF.

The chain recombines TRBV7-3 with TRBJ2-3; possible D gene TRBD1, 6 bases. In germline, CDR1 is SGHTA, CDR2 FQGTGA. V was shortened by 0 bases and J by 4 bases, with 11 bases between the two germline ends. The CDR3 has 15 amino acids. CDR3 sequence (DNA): TGTGCCAGCAGCTTAACGGCTGGGGGCGCAGATACGCAGTATTTT. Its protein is CASSLTAGGADTQYF.

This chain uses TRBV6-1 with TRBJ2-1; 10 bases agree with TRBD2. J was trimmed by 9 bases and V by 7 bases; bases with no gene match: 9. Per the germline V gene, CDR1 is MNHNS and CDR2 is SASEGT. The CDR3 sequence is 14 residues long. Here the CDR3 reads CASTPSGRRGEQFF. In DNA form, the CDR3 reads TGTGCCAGCACCCCTAGCGGGAGAAGGGGTGAGCAGTTCTTC.

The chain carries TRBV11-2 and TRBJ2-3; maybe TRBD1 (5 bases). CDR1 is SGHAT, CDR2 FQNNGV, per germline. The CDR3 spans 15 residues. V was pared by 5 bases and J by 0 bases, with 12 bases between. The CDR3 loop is CASSVRGSSTDTQYF. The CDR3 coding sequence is TGTGCCAGCAGCGTTAGGGGATCTAGCACAGATACGCAGTATTTT.

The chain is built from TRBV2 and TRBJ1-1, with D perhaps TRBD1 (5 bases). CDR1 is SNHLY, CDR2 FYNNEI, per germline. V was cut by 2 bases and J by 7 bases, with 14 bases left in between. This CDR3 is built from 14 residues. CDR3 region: CASSEKVYRFEAFF. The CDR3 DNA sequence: TGTGCCAGCAGTGAAAAGGTTTACAGGTTTGAAGCTTTCTTT. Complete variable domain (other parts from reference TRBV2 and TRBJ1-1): EPEVTQTPSHQVTQMGQEVILRCVPISNHLYFYWYRQILGQKVEFLVSFYNNEISEKSEIFDDQFSVERPDGSNFTLKIRSTKLEDSAMYFCASSEKVYRFEAFFGQGTRLTVV.

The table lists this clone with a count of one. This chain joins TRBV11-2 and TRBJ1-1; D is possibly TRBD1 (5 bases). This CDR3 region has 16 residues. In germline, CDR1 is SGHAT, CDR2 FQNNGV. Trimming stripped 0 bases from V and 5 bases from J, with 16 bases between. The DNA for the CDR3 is TGTGCCAGCAGCTTAGATCTGTCAGGGCGCGGTACTGAAGCTTTCTTT. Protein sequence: CASSLDLSGRGTEAFF.

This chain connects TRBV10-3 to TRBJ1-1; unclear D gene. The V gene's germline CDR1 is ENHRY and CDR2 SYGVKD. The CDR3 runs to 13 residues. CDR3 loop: CAYRRRVDTEAFF. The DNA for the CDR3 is TGTGCGTACCGGCGGAGGGTTGACACTGAAGCTTTCTTT.

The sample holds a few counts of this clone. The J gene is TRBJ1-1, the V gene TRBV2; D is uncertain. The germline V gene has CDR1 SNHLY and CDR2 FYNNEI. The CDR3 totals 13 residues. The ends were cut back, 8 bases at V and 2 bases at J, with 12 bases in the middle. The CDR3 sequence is CASLARGNTEAFF. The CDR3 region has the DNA TGTGCCAGCCTGGCGCGGGGAAACACTGAAGCTTTCTTT.

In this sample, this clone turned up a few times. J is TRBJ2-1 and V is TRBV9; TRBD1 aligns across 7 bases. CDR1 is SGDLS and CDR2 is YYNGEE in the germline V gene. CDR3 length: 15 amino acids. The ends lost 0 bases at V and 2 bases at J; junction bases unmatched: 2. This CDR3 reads CASSVDGQAYNEQFF. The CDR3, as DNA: TGTGCCAGCAGCGTAGATGGACAGGCCTACAATGAGCAGTTCTTC.

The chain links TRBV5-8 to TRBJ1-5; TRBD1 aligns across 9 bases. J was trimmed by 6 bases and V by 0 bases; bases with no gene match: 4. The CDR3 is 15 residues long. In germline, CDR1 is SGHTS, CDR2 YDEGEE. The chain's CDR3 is CASSLGTGVGQPQHF. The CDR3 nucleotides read TGTGCCAGCAGCTTGGGGACAGGGGTGGGTCAGCCCCAGCATTTT.

The CDR3 DNA reads as TGTGCCAGCAGTGACCACAGGGGGCAACAGCCCCAGCATTTT. It specifies CASSDHRGQQPQHF. The genes are TRBV2 and TRBJ1-5, with 9 bases aligning to TRBD1. V lost 3 bases to trimming and J lost 7 bases; unmatched junction nucleotides: 4. The CDR3 loop spans 14 amino acids. Germline lookup yields CDR1 SNHLY and CDR2 FYNNEI.

CDR3 in amino acids: CASSLGQGSRAFF. The CDR3 nucleotides are TGTGCCAGCAGCTTGGGGCAGGGCTCGAGAGCTTTCTTT. The gene calls are TRBV5-4 and TRBJ1-1; D perhaps matches TRBD1 (5 bases). In germline, CDR1 is SGHNT, CDR2 YYREEE (reference sequence). V lost 0 bases to trimming and J lost 10 bases, with 13 bases between them. The CDR3 has 13 amino acids. The full variable domain, its missing parts supplied by reference TRBV5-4 and TRBJ1-1, is ETGVTQSPTHLIKTRGQQVTLRCSSQSGHNTVSWYQQALGQGPQFIFQYYREEENGRGNFPPRFSGLQFPNYSSELNVNALELDDSALYLCASSLGQGSRAFFGQGTRLTVV.

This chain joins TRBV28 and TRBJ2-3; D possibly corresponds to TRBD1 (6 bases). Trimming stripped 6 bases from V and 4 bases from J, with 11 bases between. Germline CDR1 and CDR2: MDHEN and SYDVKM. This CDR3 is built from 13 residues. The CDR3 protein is CASRQQGSDTQYF. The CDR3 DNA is TGTGCCAGCAGGCAGCAGGGGTCAGATACGCAGTATTTT.

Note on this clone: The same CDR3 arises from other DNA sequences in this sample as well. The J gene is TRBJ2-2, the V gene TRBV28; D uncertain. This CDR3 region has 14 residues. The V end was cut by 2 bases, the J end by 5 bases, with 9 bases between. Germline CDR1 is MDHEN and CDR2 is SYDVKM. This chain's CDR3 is CASSLGVRTGELFF. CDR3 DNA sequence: TGTGCCAGCAGTTTAGGAGTTCGAACCGGGGAGCTGTTTTTT.